These 16 T cell receptor beta chains were all obtained from the same sample, sequenced in a study of blood T cell repertoires in COVID-19. Here immunoSEQ multiplex PCR was the method, and the copy in TCRdb shows in-frame clones only, minus some. The table has some 50,000 clones, 80% to 90% seen once; the top ten hold about 2.6%. The sequenced material came from peripheral blood. Receptors were obtained from a middle-aged man with acute or convalescent COVID-19.

This chain joins TRBV5-6 and TRBJ1-1, with no clear D. The germline CDR1 and CDR2 sequences are SGHDT and YYEEEE. Deletions cut 0 bases from V and 0 bases from J, with 15 bases between. The CDR3 covers 17 residues. The CDR3 reads CASSLEGTIRMNTEAFF. The CDR3 nucleotides read TGTGCCAGCAGCTTGGAAGGCACTATCAGAATGAACACTGAAGCTTTCTTT.

The chain employs TRBV20-1 and TRBJ2-7; D is unresolved. The germline V and J ends were trimmed by 3 bases and 1 base, with 7 bases remaining between them. This CDR3 contains 12 residues. Germline V lookup: CDR1 DFQATT, CDR2 SNEGSKA (reference sequence). The CDR3 reads CSASVSSYEQYF. The CDR3 DNA sequence: TGCAGTGCTAGTGTCAGTTCCTACGAGCAGTACTTC.

V and J are TRBV4-2 and TRBJ2-2; 13 nucleotides agree with TRBD2. Germline lookup yields CDR1 LGHNA and CDR2 YNFKEQ. CDR3 size: 17 residues. J was trimmed by 2 bases and V by 4 bases; bases with no gene match: 4. The CDR3, as DNA: TGTGCCAGCAGCCCGACTAGCGGGGGGCTTAACACCGGGGAGCTGTTTTTT. Protein sequence: CASSPTSGGLNTGELFF.

The rearrangement links TRBV4-1 to TRBJ2-1, with 11 bases lining up with TRBD2. V dropped 2 bases and J dropped 7; count of bases not matched to a gene: 4. The CDR3 length is 15 residues. From germline, CDR1 is MGHRA and CDR2 YSYEKL. CDR3 nucleotide sequence: TGCGCCAGCAGCCAAACTAGCGGGGGATGGAATGAGCAGTTCTTC. Translation gives CASSQTSGGWNEQFF.

J is TRBJ1-5 and V is TRBV6-5, with 11 nucleotides matching TRBD1. V lost 5 bases and J lost 7; bases outside the gene matches: 4. This CDR3 is built from 14 residues. Germline V gene lookup returns CDR1 MNHEY and CDR2 SVGAGI. CDR3 coding DNA: TGTGCCAGCAGTCTCCGGACAGGGGGCCAGCCCCAGCATTTT. It is translated as CASSLRTGGQPQHF.

This clone was seen once. The chain uses TRBV28 and TRBJ1-4, with unresolved D. The germline gives CDR1 MDHEN, CDR2 SYDVKM. The CDR3 length is 13 residues. V shed 5 bases and J shed 6 bases, with 10 bases lying between them. In DNA form, the CDR3 reads TGTGCCAGCAGTCCTGTCACGGATGAAAAACTGTTTTTT. Translation: CASSPVTDEKLFF.

The chain is built from TRBV9 and TRBJ2-1; 11 nucleotides align to TRBD2. V lost 2 bases to trimming and J lost 4 bases; unmatched junction nucleotides: 2. Germline lookup yields CDR1 SGDLS and CDR2 YYNGEE. This CDR3 comprises 15 residues. CDR3 nucleotide sequence: TGTGCCAGCAGCGTTAGCGGGGGGGTATACAATGAGCAGTTCTTC. It translates to CASSVSGGVYNEQFF. Combining the CDR3 with reference TRBV9 and TRBJ2-1 gives the whole variable domain DSGVTQTPKHLITATGQRVTLRCSPRSGDLSVYWYQQSLDQGLQFLIQYYNGEERAKGNILERFSAQQFPDLHSELNLSSLELGDSALYFCASSVSGGVYNEQFFGPGTRLTVL.

CDR3 nucleotide sequence: TGTGCCAGCAGGCCTCTCCGGGACAGGGGAGACAATGAGCAGTTCTTC. Translated: CASRPLRDRGDNEQFF. The chain is built from TRBV27 and TRBJ2-1; TRBD1 agrees at 10 bases. Germline loops: CDR1 MNHEY, CDR2 SMNVEV (reference sequence). This CDR3 is built from 16 residues. The ends lost 6 bases at V and 5 bases at J; junction bases unmatched: 10.

The gene calls are TRBV29-1 and TRBJ2-2, with TRBD1 matching 7 bases. Germline V gene sequence: CDR1 SQVTM, CDR2 ANQGSEA. The CDR3 sequence is 14 residues long. The trim removed 6 bases at V and 6 bases at J, leaving 10 bases unmatched. As DNA, the CDR3 is TGCAGCGTGAGACAGGGATTGATATCCGGGGAGCTGTTTTTT. It encodes CSVRQGLISGELFF.

The chain has TRBV5-1 and TRBJ1-1, with a weak D call TRBD1 (5 bases). Per germline, CDR1 SGHRS and CDR2 YFSETQ. Trimming left V 0 bases short and J 2 bases short, with 14 bases between. The CDR3 is 16 residues long. CDR3 region: CASSLAESRANTEAFF. The CDR3 DNA is TGCGCCAGCAGCTTGGCCGAAAGCAGGGCTAACACTGAAGCTTTCTTT.

V and J are TRBV19 and TRBJ1-4, with a tentative D call TRBD1 (5 bases). Between the trimmed V and J ends, which lost 3 bases and 3 bases, there was a span of 11 bases. The CDR3 is 15 amino acids. Per the germline V gene, CDR1 is LNHDA and CDR2 is SQIVND (reference sequence). This CDR3 is CASSIGGEANEKLFF. As DNA, the CDR3 is TGTGCCAGTAGTATTGGAGGGGAGGCTAATGAAAAACTGTTTTTT.

This chain uses TRBV27 with TRBJ2-5, with TRBD1 matching 8 bases. Germline CDR1 and CDR2: MNHEY and SMNVEV (reference sequence). V trimming: 8 bases; J trimming: 4 bases; junction bases outside the gene matches: 9. The CDR3 sequence is 14 residues long. CDR3 coding DNA: TGTGCCAGCTCAGGGGGCTATTCGGTAGAGACCCAGTACTTC. Amino acids: CASSGGYSVETQYF.

This chain connects TRBV27 to TRBJ2-5; 8 positions match TRBD1. This CDR3 spans 14 amino acids. Germline V gene lookup returns CDR1 MNHEY and CDR2 SMNVEV (reference sequence). Trimming cost V 2 bases and J 5 bases; bases outside gene matches: 4. The CDR3 sequence is CASSLSRGQETQYF. DNA for the CDR3: TGTGCCAGCAGTTTAAGCAGGGGGCAGGAGACCCAGTACTTC.

This clone is a singleton in its sample. This sequence joins TRBV10-3 and TRBJ1-3, with D perhaps TRBD1 (6 bases). This CDR3 contains 18 residues. Germline V gene data show CDR1 as ENHRY and CDR2 as SYGVKD. V shed 0 bases and J shed 0 bases, with 15 bases lying between them. CDR3 amino acids: CAISESGRQAFSGNTIYF. For the CDR3, the DNA is TGTGCCATCAGTGAGTCAGGGAGACAGGCATTCTCTGGAAACACCATATATTTT.

The V gene is TRBV9, the J gene TRBJ2-3; 10 nucleotides match TRBD2. V lost 0 bases and J lost 0; bases outside the gene matches: 10. This CDR3 contains 19 residues. CDR1 is SGDLS, CDR2 YYNGEE, per germline. CDR3 DNA sequence: TGTGCCAGCAGCGTAGAAGGTAGCGGGGGGCCATCTAGCACAGATACGCAGTATTTT. It encodes CASSVEGSGGPSSTDTQYF. Based on the CDR3 plus reference TRBV9 and TRBJ2-3, the full variable domain is DSGVTQTPKHLITATGQRVTLRCSPRSGDLSVYWYQQSLDQGLQFLIQYYNGEERAKGNILERFSAQQFPDLHSELNLSSLELGDSALYFCASSVEGSGGPSSTDTQYFGPGTRLTVL.

The chain has TRBV2 and TRBJ2-1; TRBD2 aligns across 10 bases. Germline values: CDR1 SNHLY, CDR2 FYNNEI. J was trimmed by 15 bases and V by 1 base; bases with no gene match: 0. The CDR3 contains 11 residues. The CDR3 region has the DNA TGTGCCAGCAGTGAAGAGCGGGGGGGGTTCTTC. Protein: CASSEERGGFF.